This T cell receptor (beta chain) came from a study of Tregs in tolerant kidney transplant recipients. Points from the study as a whole: Findings come from small patient numbers and require larger validation. No direct test of biological reproducibility was done here.

Points on this clone: What it binds is unknown.

Data came from immunoSEQ multiplex PCR; TCRdb stores just in-frame clones and leaves some out. Among roughly 46,000 clones listed, roughly 89% were seen once. Before regulatory T cell sorting, thawed PBMCs rested overnight at 37°C in roughly 200 IU/ml IL-2. Trimming left V 4 bases short and J 5 bases short, with 12 bases between. The germline V gene has CDR1 SGHRS and CDR2 YFSETQ. The CDR3 loop spans 13 amino acids. Sequencing input: Tregs from blood. This rearrangement joins TRBV5-1 to TRBJ1-1; D is perhaps TRBD1 (5 bases). The origin of this receptor is a human donor in good health. This CDR3 is CASSTGGWTEAFF. The CDR3, as DNA: TGCGCCAGCAGCACTGGGGGATGGACTGAAGCTTTCTTT.